Following are 30 T cell receptor beta chains from one sample sequenced in a study of blood T cell repertoires in COVID-19. Assay: immunoSEQ multiplex PCR; the TCRdb copy retains only in-frame clones and omits some. The table includes 200,000 or so clones, about 93% detected once. The source material was peripheral blood. The receptors were gathered from a man aged 55 to 69 with COVID-19, enrolled during active disease.

The gene calls are TRBV5-6 and TRBJ2-5; a possible D gene is TRBD1 (6 bases). Germline-derived CDR1 and CDR2 are SGHDT and YYEEEE. V lost 0 bases and J 1 base, leaving 10 bases between the germline ends. CDR3 length: 15 amino acids. CDR3 nucleotides: TGTGCCAGCAGCTTGGGACAGGCGCTCCAAGAGACCCAGTACTTC. It yields the protein CASSLGQALQETQYF.

The chain links TRBV19 to TRBJ1-5; perhaps TRBD1 as D (5 bases). Trimming pared 7 bases from V and 0 bases from J, leaving 13 bases between. CDR1 is LNHDA and CDR2 is SQIVND in the germline V gene (reference sequence). This CDR3 contains 15 residues. The CDR3 protein is CASIETANSNQPQHF. In DNA, the CDR3 is TGTGCCAGTATAGAGACAGCAAATAGCAATCAGCCCCAGCATTTT.

The chain recombines TRBV14 with TRBJ1-1; weak D call: TRBD1 (5 bases). This CDR3 comprises 14 residues. The V and J ends lost 4 bases and 4 bases respectively, with 13 bases between them. Germline lookup yields CDR1 SGHDN and CDR2 FVKESK. In DNA form, the CDR3 reads TGTGCCAGCAGCCTGGGGGGAGGGACCACTGAAGCTTTCTTT. This gives the protein CASSLGGGTTEAFF.

The chain employs TRBV5-8 and TRBJ2-7; D is unresolved. Between the trimmed V and J ends, which lost 6 bases and 5 bases, there was a span of 9 bases. CDR1 is SGHTS, CDR2 YDEGEE, per germline. This CDR3 has 11 amino acids. In nucleotides, the CDR3 is TGTGCCAGCAACCCGTCGGACGAGCAGTACTTC. It specifies CASNPSDEQYF.

The CDR3 sequence: CASSVEGDVYNEQFF. CDR3 DNA: TGTGCCAGCAGCGTAGAGGGGGACGTTTACAATGAGCAGTTCTTC. The genes are TRBV9 and TRBJ2-1, with a tentative D call TRBD1 (6 bases). This CDR3 contains 15 residues. CDR1 SGDLS and CDR2 YYNGEE come from the germline V gene. Trimming shortened V by 0 bases and J by 4 bases, and 11 bases separated the two germline ends. Full variable domain (rest looked up from reference TRBV9 and TRBJ2-1): DSGVTQTPKHLITATGQRVTLRCSPRSGDLSVYWYQQSLDQGLQFLIQYYNGEERAKGNILERFSAQQFPDLHSELNLSSLELGDSALYFCASSVEGDVYNEQFFGPGTRLTVL.

This sequence joins TRBV7-9 and TRBJ2-1; no clear D gene. Germline loops: CDR1 SEHNR, CDR2 FQNEAQ (reference sequence). The CDR3 is 16 residues long. V was shortened by 4 bases and J by 0 bases, with 13 bases between the two germline ends. CDR3 nucleotides: TGTGCCAGCAGCTCCCTAGACTCTAGCTCCTACAATGAGCAGTTCTTC. Its translation: CASSSLDSSSYNEQFF.

The chain's CDR3 is CASSRTGTGINSPLHF. DNA for the CDR3: TGTGCCAGCAGCCGAACCGGGACAGGGATTAATTCACCCCTCCACTTT. The V call is TRBV5-6, the J call TRBJ1-6; 9 bases line up with TRBD1. The trim removed 4 bases at V and 6 bases at J, leaving 8 bases unmatched. The CDR3 sequence is 16 residues long. Germline loops: CDR1 SGHDT, CDR2 YYEEEE.

The chain recombines TRBV5-1 with TRBJ2-1; D uncertain. Germline V gene sequence: CDR1 SGHRS, CDR2 YFSETQ. V lost 4 bases, J lost 0 bases, and 11 bases lay in between. The CDR3 covers 15 residues. The CDR3 nucleotides are TGCGCCAGCAGCCCGCCCCTGAGCTCCTACAATGAGCAGTTCTTC. Translating it yields CASSPPLSSYNEQFF.

The V and J genes are TRBV7-9 and TRBJ2-6; unclear D gene. Deletions cut 5 bases from V and 3 bases from J, with 8 bases between. Looked up from germline, CDR1 is SEHNR and CDR2 is FQNEAQ (reference sequence). The CDR3 extends over 14 amino acids. In DNA form, the CDR3 reads TGTGCCAGCAGCGGCGGCTTTGGGGCCAACGTCCTGACTTTC. This encodes CASSGGFGANVLTF.

The chain joins TRBV18 to TRBJ2-2, with D tentatively TRBD1 (6 bases). CDR3 length: 14 residues. Between the trimmed V and J ends, which lost 7 bases and 7 bases, there was a span of 16 bases. CDR1 is KGHSH and CDR2 is LQKENI in the germline V gene. The CDR3 is CASWWAQGSGELFF. CDR3 coding DNA: TGTGCCAGCTGGTGGGCACAGGGAAGCGGGGAGCTGTTTTTT.

The V and J genes are TRBV7-9 and TRBJ2-3, with D possibly being TRBD1 (5 bases). The CDR3 length is 13 residues. The V gene's germline CDR1 is SEHNR and CDR2 FQNEAQ (reference sequence). Trimming took off 3 bases at V and 8 bases at J, with 12 bases between the two ends. CDR3 bases: TGTGCCAGCAGCTTGGAAGGGGCCGGTACGCAGTATTTT. Translating it yields CASSLEGAGTQYF.

This clone appeared once. The chain combines TRBV2 with TRBJ1-2; D may be TRBD1 (6 bases). Trimming took 7 bases from V and 3 from J, leaving 12 bases between them. Germline-derived CDR1 and CDR2 are SNHLY and FYNNEI. The CDR3 spans 13 residues. Written as DNA, the CDR3 is TGTGCCAGCATAAAGGGGGTGGACTATGGCTACACCTTC. Protein sequence: CASIKGVDYGYTF.

The chain has TRBV7-2 and TRBJ2-5; D gene uncertain. In germline, CDR1 is SGHTA, CDR2 FQGNSA. The CDR3 is 13 amino acids. The V end lost 5 bases, the J end lost 5 bases, and 12 bases lay between the germline ends. CDR3: CASSPLFGETQYF. CDR3 sequence (DNA): TGTGCCAGCAGCCCCCTCTTCGGGGAGACCCAGTACTTC.

V is TRBV5-1 and J is TRBJ1-3; possible D gene TRBD1, 5 bases. From germline, CDR1 is SGHRS and CDR2 YFSETQ. This CDR3 is built from 14 residues. Trimming left V 4 bases short and J 0 bases short, with 8 bases between. The CDR3 reads CASSQGSSGNTIYF. The CDR3 DNA reads as TGCGCCAGCAGCCAGGGTTCCTCTGGAAACACCATATATTTT.

This clone was observed a single time. V usage is TRBV12-3 or TRBV12-4 and J usage is TRBJ2-1, with 9 nucleotides matching TRBD2. The CDR3 loop spans 13 amino acids. The V and J ends lost 9 bases and 4 bases, in that order; junction bases with no gene match: 4. CDR3 nucleotide sequence: TGTGCCAGTCGGCTAGCGGGGTACAATGAGCAGTTCTTC. It encodes CASRLAGYNEQFF.

This chain links TRBV5-1 with TRBJ1-6; possibly TRBD1 for D (6 bases). Trimming cost V 2 bases and J 5 bases, with 8 bases left between them. The CDR3 runs 14 residues. In germline, CDR1 is SGHRS, CDR2 YFSETQ. In nucleotides, the CDR3 is TGCGCCAGCAGCTTCCGGGACAATAATTCACCCCTCCACTTT. It is translated as CASSFRDNNSPLHF.

The chain uses TRBV4-3 and TRBJ2-7, with a tentative D call TRBD1 (8 bases). Trimming removed 0 bases from V and 3 bases from J, with 12 bases in between. Germline V lookup: CDR1 LGHNA, CDR2 YSLEER. The CDR3 is made up of 15 amino acids. CDR3 DNA: TGCGCCAGCAGCCAAGATCACAGGGGGGGCTACGAGCAGTACTTC. This encodes CASSQDHRGGYEQYF.

V is TRBV5-1 and J is TRBJ1-2, with 8 nucleotides matching TRBD1. Germline-derived CDR1 and CDR2 are SGHRS and YFSETQ. Losses at the gene ends were 4 bases for V and 4 bases for J; bases not matched to a gene: 6. The CDR3 runs to 14 residues. Here the CDR3 DNA reads TGCGCCAGCAGCCGGACAGGGCCGGCCTATGGCTACACCTTC. Its translation: CASSRTGPAYGYTF. Complete variable domain (other parts from reference TRBV5-1 and TRBJ1-2): KAGVTQTPRYLIKTRGQQVTLSCSPISGHRSVSWYQQTPGQGLQFLFEYFSETQRNKGNFPGRFSGRQFSNSRSEMNVSTLELGDSALYLCASSRTGPAYGYTFGSGTRLTVV.

This clone showed up just once. The V gene is TRBV28, the J gene TRBJ2-7; 8 bases map to TRBD1. The CDR3 sequence is 17 residues long. Unmatched junction bases numbered 18, after V lost 8 bases and J lost 3 bases. The V gene's germline CDR1 is MDHEN and CDR2 SYDVKM. The CDR3 is CASGSRTGKGRYYEQYF. DNA of the CDR3: TGTGCCAGCGGAAGTAGGACAGGGAAAGGTCGCTACTACGAGCAGTACTTC. Using reference TRBV28 and TRBJ2-7 for the parts outside the CDR3, the full variable domain is DVKVTQSSRYLVKRTGEKVFLECVQDMDHENMFWYRQDPGLGLRLIYFSYDVKMKEKGDIPEGYSVSREKKERFSLILESASTNQTSMYLCASGSRTGKGRYYEQYFGPGTRLTVT.

Concerning this clone: At one end, the junction sequence differs from germline, possibly due to a read error. J is TRBJ2-7 and V is TRBV5-1; weak D call: TRBD1 (8 bases). The CDR3 is 12 amino acids. From germline, CDR1 is SGHRS and CDR2 YFSETQ. CDR3 loop: CASSVGEGQAFF. As DNA, the CDR3 is TGCGCCAGCAGCGTAGGGGAGGGACAGGCGTTCTTC.

V is TRBV27 and J is TRBJ2-7, with TRBD2 matching 9 bases. This CDR3 is 14 amino acids long. Germline CDR1 MNHEY, CDR2 SMNVEV (reference sequence). The V gene end was trimmed by 6 bases and the J gene end by 6 bases; junction bases not matched to a gene: 9. As DNA, the CDR3 is TGTGCCAGCAGGCCCGGGACTAGCTATAGCGAGCAGTACTTC. Its translation is CASRPGTSYSEQYF.

This chain uses TRBV19 with TRBJ1-1, with a possible D match to TRBD1 (5 bases). Germline assignment: CDR1 LNHDA and CDR2 SQIVND (reference sequence). The CDR3 runs to 16 residues. Trimming took 7 bases from V and 0 from J, leaving 18 bases between them. The CDR3 loop reads CASTIQGGGMNTEAFF. The CDR3 DNA reads as TGTGCCAGTACCATCCAGGGCGGCGGAATGAACACTGAAGCTTTCTTT. Full variable domain (outside the CDR3, taken from reference TRBV19 and TRBJ1-1): DGGITQSPKYLFRKEGQNVTLSCEQNLNHDAMYWYRQDPGQGLRLIYYSQIVNDFQKGDIAEGYSVSREKKESFPLTVTSAQKNPTAFYLCASTIQGGGMNTEAFFGQGTRLTVV.

The V and J genes are TRBV4-3 and TRBJ2-2, with D possibly TRBD1 on 6 matching bases. Trimming stripped 1 base from V and 6 bases from J, with 9 bases between. Germline CDR1 reads LGHNA; CDR2 reads YSLEER. The CDR3 contains 14 residues. Here the CDR3 reads CASSQGGGPGELFF. The CDR3 region has the DNA TGCGCCAGCAGCCAAGGTGGGGGCCCCGGGGAGCTGTTTTTT.

The gene calls are TRBV5-8 and TRBJ1-5; 7 bases are a match to TRBD1. J lost 3 bases, V lost 6 bases, and 9 bases had no gene match. The V gene's germline CDR1 is SGHTS and CDR2 YDEGEE. The CDR3 totals 15 residues. The CDR3 loop is CASTPGQKVNQPQHF. The CDR3 bases are TGTGCCAGCACCCCGGGACAGAAAGTCAATCAGCCCCAGCATTTT.

V usage is TRBV18 and J usage is TRBJ1-2, with D tentatively TRBD1 (5 bases). This CDR3 has 15 residues. Germline lookup yields CDR1 KGHSH and CDR2 LQKENI. V was pared by 3 bases and J by 8 bases, with 19 bases between. CDR3 in DNA: TGTGCCAGCTCACCCGCCGAACCCGACAGTCAGGGCTACACCTTC. This encodes CASSPAEPDSQGYTF.

This sequence joins TRBV6-6 and TRBJ1-2; TRBD1 is a possible D gene (6 bases). Germline CDR1 MNHNY, CDR2 SVGAGI (reference sequence). V lost 5 bases and J lost 6, with 19 bases in between. The CDR3 extends over 15 amino acids. The CDR3 nucleotides are TGTGCCAGCAGTCCCCGACAGGCTAGGATGGATGGCTACACCTTC. Translating it yields CASSPRQARMDGYTF.

The J gene is TRBJ2-1, the V gene TRBV3-1 (or the pseudogene TRBV3-2), with 8 positions matching TRBD1. Per germline, CDR1 LGHDT and CDR2 YNNKEL (reference sequence). The CDR3 spans 16 residues. V lost 4 bases, J lost 2 bases, and 7 bases stayed unmatched. The CDR3: CASSLNWGQAYNEQFF. For the CDR3, the DNA is TGTGCCAGCAGCCTCAACTGGGGACAGGCCTACAATGAGCAGTTCTTC.

This clone was seen once. This chain joins TRBV19 and TRBJ2-2, with D tentatively TRBD2 (6 bases). The CDR3 has 14 residues. V gave up 7 bases and J gave up 0 bases, with 9 bases separating them. CDR1 LNHDA and CDR2 SQIVND come from the germline V gene (reference sequence). CDR3 nucleotide sequence: TGTGCCAGTACAAGACTAGCGAACACCGGGGAGCTGTTTTTT. It is translated as CASTRLANTGELFF.

The chain links TRBV4-2 to TRBJ2-1; 11 bases fit TRBD2. This CDR3 region has 19 residues. V trimming: 1 base; J trimming: 1 base; junction bases outside the gene matches: 9. The germline CDR1 and CDR2 sequences are LGHNA and YNFKEQ. In DNA, the CDR3 is TGTGCCAGCAGCCAAGGTCTAGCGGGGGGAGTAGGGTCCTACAATGAGCAGTTCTTC. It encodes CASSQGLAGGVGSYNEQFF.

The V gene is TRBV18, the J gene TRBJ1-4; D gene unclear. The CDR3 spans 15 residues. Per germline, CDR1 KGHSH and CDR2 LQKENI. V was pared by 3 bases and J by 3 bases, with 11 bases between. In DNA, the CDR3 is TGTGCCAGCTCACCCATCACGAGCCCTAATGAAAAACTGTTTTTT. Amino acids: CASSPITSPNEKLFF.